What follows are 29 T cell receptor beta chains derived from one specimen sequenced in a study of glioma-infiltrating T cells after dendritic cell vaccination. Clones were read by immunoSEQ multiplex PCR, and TCRdb kept only the in-frame ones, dropping some. The sample lists approximately 82,000 clones; roughly 90% were seen once. Sequenced material: blood, taken before dendritic cell vaccination. These receptors were collected from a human donor with glioblastoma.

The V call is TRBV7-3, the J call TRBJ2-6; D is possibly TRBD1 (6 bases). The V gene's germline CDR1 is SGHTA and CDR2 FQGTGA. This CDR3 has 17 amino acids. Trimming removed 2 bases at V and 1 base at J, with 12 bases between. DNA for the CDR3: TGTGCCAGCAGCTTAGGTGGGGGCTTTTCTGGGGCCAACGTCCTGACTTTC. Translation gives CASSLGGGFSGANVLTF.

The chain joins TRBV5-1 to TRBJ1-5; D might be TRBD1 (6 bases). CDR1 and CDR2 (germline): SGHRS, YFSETQ. The CDR3 runs to 15 residues. The V end lost 2 bases, the J end lost 1 base, and 10 bases lay between the germline ends. The CDR3 nucleotides are TGCGCCAGCAGCTTACAGGGTCAAAGCAATCAGCCCCAGCATTTT. Its protein is CASSLQGQSNQPQHF.

The rearrangement uses TRBV6-5 and TRBJ2-5; D is undetermined. Trimming took off 0 bases at V and 5 bases at J, with 4 bases between the two ends. The CDR3 has 12 amino acids. Germline CDR1 is MNHEY and CDR2 is SVGAGI. The CDR3 region is CASSYSRETQYF. The CDR3 DNA follows: TGTGCCAGCAGTTACTCGCGGGAGACCCAGTACTTC.

The V gene is TRBV6-6, the J gene TRBJ2-5; TRBD2 matches 10 bases. CDR3 length: 16 residues. With V trimmed by 10 bases and J by 5 bases, 16 bases remained unmatched. Looked up from germline, CDR1 is MNHNY and CDR2 is SVGAGI (reference sequence). CDR3 residues: CATRRLASGSVETQYF. Written as DNA, the CDR3 is TGTGCCACCCGAAGGCTAGCTAGCGGGAGTGTCGAGACCCAGTACTTC.

The chain has TRBV7-9 and TRBJ1-1, with 7 bases aligning to TRBD1. Germline values: CDR1 SEHNR, CDR2 FQNEAQ (reference sequence). The CDR3 is 15 residues long. J was trimmed by 0 bases and V by 5 bases; bases with no gene match: 6. The CDR3 sequence: CASSPLTGLNTEAFF. CDR3 bases: TGTGCCAGCAGCCCTCTGACAGGGCTGAACACTGAAGCTTTCTTT.

The V and J genes are TRBV7-2 and TRBJ2-5, with 9 bases fitting TRBD2. The CDR3 is 15 residues long. V was clipped by 5 bases and J by 2 bases; unmatched bases: 6. Germline CDR1 is SGHTA and CDR2 is FQGNSA. The DNA for the CDR3 is TGTGCCAGCAGCCAACAGAGCGGGGGGCAAGAGACCCAGTACTTC. This gives the protein CASSQQSGGQETQYF.

This sequence joins TRBV10-3 and TRBJ1-1, with D perhaps matching TRBD1 (6 bases). This CDR3 region has 13 residues. Germline V gives CDR1 ENHRY, CDR2 SYGVKD. Between the trimmed V and J ends, which lost 4 bases and 5 bases, there was a span of 11 bases. CDR3 amino acids: CAISGVGGTEAFF. CDR3 in DNA: TGTGCCATCAGTGGTGTAGGGGGAACTGAAGCTTTCTTT.

This chain joins TRBV6-5 and TRBJ2-2; D is ambiguous. The CDR3 runs to 12 residues. Germline-derived CDR1 and CDR2 are MNHEY and SVGAGI. The V end was cut by 7 bases, the J end by 1 base, with 4 bases between. Here the CDR3 DNA reads TGTGCCAGCAACGGGAACACCGGGGAGCTGTTTTTT. Protein sequence: CASNGNTGELFF.

The V call is TRBV18, the J call TRBJ2-1; 13 bases align to TRBD2. CDR1 is KGHSH and CDR2 is LQKENI in the germline V gene. The CDR3 spans 15 residues. Trimming cost V 8 bases and J 6 bases; bases outside gene matches: 7. CDR3 region: CASTSGTSGINEQFF. The DNA of the CDR3 is TGTGCCAGCACCTCCGGGACTAGCGGGATCAATGAGCAGTTCTTC. Full variable domain (rest looked up from reference TRBV18 and TRBJ2-1): NAGVMQNPRHLVRRRGQEARLRCSPMKGHSHVYWYRQLPEEGLKFMVYLQKENIIDESGMPKERFSAEFPKEGPSILRIQQVVRGDSAAYFCASTSGTSGINEQFFGPGTRLTVL.

The chain carries TRBV4-1 and TRBJ2-7; TRBD1 matches at 9 bases. The CDR3 has 15 residues. Germline CDR1 and CDR2: MGHRA and YSYEKL. The J segment lost 2 bases and the V segment lost 2 bases, leaving 4 bases of the junction unmatched. CDR3 nucleotide sequence: TGCGCCAGCAGCCAATTGGGACAGGGTCCCTACGAGCAGTACTTC. Amino acid sequence: CASSQLGQGPYEQYF.

About this clone: This sample also contains other DNA sequences that code for the same CDR3. The chain joins TRBV18 to TRBJ1-6; no reliable D call. V was pared by 5 bases and J by 6 bases, with 8 bases between. The CDR3 spans 13 residues. Germline CDR1 and CDR2: KGHSH and LQKENI. CDR3 amino acids: CASSTGINSPLHF. Written as DNA, the CDR3 is TGTGCCAGCTCAACGGGGATTAATTCACCCCTCCACTTT. Based on the CDR3 plus reference TRBV18 and TRBJ1-6, the full variable domain is NAGVMQNPRHLVRRRGQEARLRCSPMKGHSHVYWYRQLPEEGLKFMVYLQKENIIDESGMPKERFSAEFPKEGPSILRIQQVVRGDSAAYFCASSTGINSPLHFGNGTRLTVT.

This sequence joins TRBV6-1 and TRBJ1-5; 7 positions match TRBD1. Looked up from germline, CDR1 is MNHNS and CDR2 is SASEGT. With V trimmed by 2 bases and J by 4 bases, 11 bases remained unmatched. CDR3 length: 17 residues. The CDR3 is CASSESHQARGNQPQHF. The CDR3 DNA is TGTGCCAGCAGTGAATCACACCAAGCCAGGGGGAATCAGCCCCAGCATTTT.

This chain connects TRBV7-9 to TRBJ1-1, with 7 bases lining up with TRBD1. Germline V CDR1 and CDR2: SEHNR, FQNEAQ (reference sequence). The CDR3 has 14 residues. The V segment lost 1 base and the J segment 3 bases; nucleotides outside the gene matches: 2. This CDR3 reads CASSLGDSYTEAFF. The DNA for the CDR3 is TGTGCCAGCAGCTTAGGGGACAGTTACACTGAAGCTTTCTTT.

The chain has TRBV7-2 and TRBJ2-7, with D possibly matching TRBD1 (6 bases). This CDR3 has 14 residues. The germline V gene has CDR1 SGHTA and CDR2 FQGNSA. The V gene lost 2 bases and the J gene lost 2 bases, with 10 bases spanning the gap. In nucleotides, the CDR3 is TGTGCCAGCAGCTTACTGCCAGGGGCCTACGAGCAGTACTTC. Protein: CASSLLPGAYEQYF.

The chain combines TRBV7-8 with TRBJ2-5; TRBD2 agrees at 8 bases. This CDR3 is built from 17 residues. Germline V lookup: CDR1 SGHVS, CDR2 FQNEAQ. The V gene end was trimmed by 5 bases and the J gene end by 3 bases; junction bases not matched to a gene: 14. The CDR3 sequence: CASSRPLGRTSKETQYF. The CDR3 DNA reads as TGTGCCAGCAGCCGACCCCTCGGGCGGACTAGCAAAGAGACCCAGTACTTC.

The chain uses TRBV29-1 and TRBJ2-1; possible D gene TRBD2, 7 bases. This CDR3 has 13 residues. V was clipped by 4 bases and J by 8 bases, with 15 bases between them. The germline V gene has CDR1 SQVTM and CDR2 ANQGSEA. CDR3 nucleotides: TGCAGCGTTGGGAGGGGGGGATTAGATGAGCAGTTCTTC. It is translated as CSVGRGGLDEQFF.

V usage is TRBV9 and J usage is TRBJ1-1, with 8 bases identical to TRBD1. The CDR3 is 16 residues long. The V gene end was trimmed by 3 bases and the J gene end by 4 bases; junction bases not matched to a gene: 11. CDR1 is SGDLS, CDR2 YYNGEE, per germline. Here the CDR3 reads CASSESQGAMATEAFF. In DNA form, the CDR3 reads TGTGCCAGCAGCGAATCGCAGGGGGCGATGGCCACTGAAGCTTTCTTT. The full variable domain, completed using reference TRBV9 and TRBJ1-1, is DSGVTQTPKHLITATGQRVTLRCSPRSGDLSVYWYQQSLDQGLQFLIQYYNGEERAKGNILERFSAQQFPDLHSELNLSSLELGDSALYFCASSESQGAMATEAFFGQGTRLTVV.

The rearrangement uses TRBV9 and TRBJ1-4; weak D call: TRBD1 (6 bases). This CDR3 region has 17 residues. With 0 bases removed from V and 7 bases from J, the gap between germline ends came to 19 bases. Germline CDR1 reads SGDLS; CDR2 reads YYNGEE. CDR3 DNA sequence: TGTGCCAGCAGCGTAGGTACGAGGGCGCAGGGGAGTGAAAAACTGTTTTTT. Residues: CASSVGTRAQGSEKLFF.

The chain couples TRBV27 to TRBJ2-4, with TRBD1 matching 9 bases. V gave up 5 bases and J gave up 5 bases; unmatched junction bases: 7. CDR1 MNHEY and CDR2 SMNVEV come from the germline V gene (reference sequence). This CDR3 has 15 residues. The CDR3 is CASSVDRGRQNIQYF. In DNA, the CDR3 is TGTGCCAGCAGTGTGGACAGGGGCCGGCAAAACATTCAGTACTTC.

This chain connects TRBV11-1 to TRBJ2-3, with TRBD2 matching over 7 bases. Germline V gives CDR1 SGHAT, CDR2 FQDESV (reference sequence). Unmatched junction bases numbered 10, after V lost 5 bases and J lost 8 bases. The CDR3 has 14 amino acids. The CDR3 region is CASSVRLALGTQYF. CDR3 DNA: TGTGCCAGCAGCGTCAGACTAGCTCTGGGTACGCAGTATTTT. Full variable domain (remainder filled in from reference TRBV11-1 and TRBJ2-3): EAEVAQSPRYKITEKSQAVAFWCDPISGHATLYWYRQILGQGPELLVQFQDESVVDDSQLPKDRFSAERLKGVDSTLKIQPAELGDSAMYLCASSVRLALGTQYFGPGTRLTVL.

The CDR3 DNA reads TGTGCCAGCAGCATCGCAGGGAACACTGAAGCTTTCTTT. Protein: CASSIAGNTEAFF. The chain employs TRBV21-1 and TRBJ1-1; the table names TRBD1, a call not compared with the DNA. TRBV21-1 counts as a pseudogene. The CDR3 spans 13 residues.

V and J are TRBV13 and TRBJ1-1; D may be TRBD1 (6 bases). Trimming removed 6 bases at V and 3 bases at J, with 14 bases between. The CDR3 is 14 amino acids. CDR1 is PRHDT, CDR2 FYEKMQ, per germline (reference sequence). CDR3 residues: CASRGRGWDTEAFF. DNA of the CDR3: TGTGCCAGCAGGGGAAGGGGGTGGGACACTGAAGCTTTCTTT.

CDR3 sequence: CASSRTGIGSYEQYF. DNA of the CDR3: TGTGCCAGTAGTAGAACAGGGATCGGCTCCTACGAGCAGTACTTC. The rearrangement joins TRBV19 to TRBJ2-7, with D possibly matching TRBD1 (6 bases). This CDR3 spans 15 amino acids. V was trimmed by 4 bases and J by 0 bases, leaving 13 bases between them. CDR1 is LNHDA and CDR2 is SQIVND in the germline V gene (reference sequence).

The gene calls are TRBV4-1 and TRBJ2-7; a weak D match, TRBD2 (6 bases). The CDR3 has 15 residues. Germline-derived CDR1 and CDR2 are MGHRA and YSYEKL. The V end lost 1 base, the J end lost 3 bases, and 13 bases lay between the germline ends. The CDR3: CASSQVMTSLYEQYF. The CDR3 nucleotides read TGCGCCAGCAGCCAAGTTATGACTAGTCTCTACGAGCAGTACTTC.

CDR3 in amino acids: CASGLTGWSDTQYF. The CDR3 nucleotides read TGTGCTAGTGGTCTGACAGGGTGGTCAGATACGCAGTATTTT. The V call is TRBV12-5, the J call TRBJ2-3, with 7 bases matching TRBD1. J lost 4 bases, V lost 5 bases, and 6 bases had no gene match. Germline V lookup: CDR1 LGHNT, CDR2 FRNRAP. The CDR3 runs to 14 residues.

The rearrangement uses TRBV1 and TRBJ2-2; TRBD2, as called in the table, went unchecked against the DNA. TRBV1 is a pseudogene locus. This CDR3 has 17 amino acids. CDR3 loop: CTSSQDRGGPHTGELFF. Written as DNA, the CDR3 is TGCACCAGCAGCCAAGATAGGGGGGGGCCACACACCGGGGAGCTGTTTTTT.

The rearrangement links TRBV6-5 to TRBJ2-5, with D unclear. The germline CDR1 and CDR2 sequences are MNHEY and SVGAGI. V lost 8 bases, J lost 5 bases, and 9 bases lay in between. There are 11 residues in the CDR3. The CDR3: CASRTLETQYF. CDR3 in DNA: TGTGCCAGCCGAACTTTGGAGACCCAGTACTTC.

The chain employs TRBV19 and TRBJ2-1; TRBD2 might be the D (6 bases). This CDR3 spans 12 amino acids. V was cut by 7 bases and J by 8 bases, with 12 bases left in between. The germline V gene has CDR1 LNHDA and CDR2 SQIVND (reference sequence). CDR3 loop: CASTPGEDEQFF. CDR3 nucleotide sequence: TGTGCCAGTACCCCGGGGGAGGATGAGCAGTTCTTC.

The chain has TRBV27 and TRBJ1-1, with D tentatively TRBD1 (5 bases). This CDR3 spans 15 amino acids. Germline CDR1 reads MNHEY; CDR2 reads SMNVEV (reference sequence). V shed 7 bases and J shed 1 base, with 16 bases lying between them. Here the CDR3 reads CASTRFGAPNTEAFF. CDR3 sequence (DNA): TGTGCCAGCACTAGGTTTGGGGCGCCGAACACTGAAGCTTTCTTT.